Below, 22 T cell receptor beta chains from the same sample are listed, as sequenced in a study of OX40 agonist ivuxolimab in advanced cancers. Libraries were built with the immunoSEQ multiplex PCR assay. Imported from immuneACCESS, the table was reduced by TCRdb to in-frame sequences with V and J called. These copies leave out some clones; in studies compared against another copy, an unresolved V gene accounts for under half, and the cause of the remainder is not known. In this sample the table shows under 50,000 clones, about 80% of which occur a single time. Together, the top ten hold roughly 8.6% of the sample. The sequenced sample was CD4+ or CD8+ T cells sorted from blood, obtained in a trial of the OX40 agonist ivuxolimab. These receptor sequences come from an adult with an advanced solid tumor such as melanoma, head and neck, liver or kidney cancer.

This clone was counted between two and nine times. This sequence joins TRBV2 and TRBJ2-7, with D unresolved. This CDR3 has 12 amino acids. CDR1 is SNHLY, CDR2 FYNNEI, per germline. Trimming left V 9 bases short and J 0 bases short, with 9 bases between. The CDR3 region has the DNA TGTGCCAGTCGTATACTCTCCTACGAGCAGTACTTC. Translated, it gives CASRILSYEQYF.

The gene calls are TRBV19 and TRBJ1-6, with D possibly TRBD1 on 5 matching bases. From germline, CDR1 is LNHDA and CDR2 SQIVND (reference sequence). The CDR3 runs 21 residues. The ends were cut back, 4 bases at V and 10 bases at J, with 35 bases in the middle. DNA for the CDR3: TGTGCCAGTAGTAACCGGGGACCGGACAAAATACCGGCGGGGAATGTGTCACCCCTCCACTTT. Encoded protein: CASSNRGPDKIPAGNVSPLHF.

The chain is built from TRBV5-1 and TRBJ2-3; 8 bases fit TRBD2. Germline CDR1 and CDR2: SGHRS and YFSETQ. The CDR3 is made up of 14 amino acids. V shed 7 bases and J 0 bases; nucleotides not matched to a gene: 4. The CDR3 DNA sequence: TGCGCCAGCCTCCGGGGGGGGAGCACAGATACGCAGTATTTT. Translating gives CASLRGGSTDTQYF.

The chain has TRBV19 and TRBJ1-1, with D possibly matching TRBD1 (6 bases). CDR3 length: 13 residues. From germline, CDR1 is LNHDA and CDR2 SQIVND (reference sequence). Trimming took off 4 bases at V and 7 bases at J, with 13 bases between the two ends. CDR3 DNA sequence: TGTGCCAGTAGTAGAAGGGGGAGTATTGAAGCTTTCTTT. Its protein is CASSRRGSIEAFF.

This sequence joins TRBV5-6 and TRBJ1-6; D might be TRBD1 (6 bases). The CDR3 runs 14 residues. Trimming took 3 bases from V and 11 from J, leaving 15 bases between them. CDR1 and CDR2 from the germline V gene are SGHDT and YYEEEE. The DNA of the CDR3 is TGTGCCAGCAGCTACACGGACAGAGGAACACCCCTCCACTTT. Translation gives CASSYTDRGTPLHF.

The chain joins TRBV11-3 to TRBJ2-3, with 15 bases aligning to TRBD2. Germline CDR1 and CDR2: SGHNT and YENEEA. The CDR3 length is 16 residues. J was trimmed by 3 bases and V by 5 bases; bases with no gene match: 3. The CDR3 loop reads CASSRGTSGRTDTQYF. CDR3 in DNA: TGTGCCAGCAGCCGCGGGACTAGCGGGAGGACAGATACGCAGTATTTT. Using reference TRBV11-3 and TRBJ2-3 for the parts outside the CDR3, the full variable domain is EAGVVQSPRYKIIEKKQPVAFWCNPISGHNTLYWYLQNLGQGPELLIRYENEEAVDDSQLPKDRFSAERLKGVDSTLKIQPAELGDSAVYLCASSRGTSGRTDTQYFGPGTRLTVL.

The V and J genes are TRBV6-4 and TRBJ2-1; D may be TRBD1 (6 bases). CDR3 length equals 13 residues. The ends were cut back, 2 bases at V and 6 bases at J, with 8 bases in the middle. Germline CDR1 and CDR2: MRHNA and SNTAGT. CDR3: CASSDTGFNEQFF. The CDR3 bases are TGTGCCAGCAGTGACACAGGGTTCAATGAGCAGTTCTTC.

The rearrangement links TRBV9 to TRBJ2-7, with 8 bases identical to TRBD2. This CDR3 has 14 residues. From germline, CDR1 is SGDLS and CDR2 YYNGEE. Losses at the gene ends were 4 bases for V and 0 bases for J; bases not matched to a gene: 3. Written as DNA, the CDR3 is TGTGCCAGCAGCAAGCGGGAGAGCTCCTACGAGCAGTACTTC. This gives the protein CASSKRESSYEQYF.

This clone was picked up one time. The V call is TRBV15, the J call TRBJ1-2, with D tentatively TRBD1 (5 bases). The CDR3 is made up of 15 amino acids. Trimming cost V 1 base and J 6 bases, with 15 bases left between them. Looked up from germline, CDR1 is LNHNV and CDR2 is YYDKDF (reference sequence). In DNA, the CDR3 is TGTGCCACCAGCAGAGGGGGCCTCCGGGAGAATGGCTACACCTTC. Protein product: CATSRGGLRENGYTF.

In this sample, this clone turned up once. The rearrangement uses TRBV6-5 and TRBJ1-4; TRBD1 might be the D (5 bases). V lost 4 bases to trimming and J lost 8 bases, with 17 bases between them. The CDR3 has 15 amino acids. The V gene's germline CDR1 is MNHEY and CDR2 SVGAGI. The CDR3 loop is CASSSADDGGEKLFF. In DNA form, the CDR3 reads TGTGCCAGCAGTTCCGCCGATGATGGGGGGGAAAAACTGTTTTTT.

This chain connects TRBV19 to TRBJ2-3, with unresolved D. There are 15 residues in the CDR3. Germline V lookup: CDR1 LNHDA, CDR2 SQIVND (reference sequence). V lost 3 bases and J 2 bases, leaving 12 bases between the germline ends. The CDR3: CASSIAAQNTDTQYF. Written as DNA, the CDR3 is TGTGCCAGTAGTATTGCAGCACAGAACACAGATACGCAGTATTTT.

The V gene is TRBV5-5, the J gene TRBJ2-2; perhaps TRBD1 as D (6 bases). This CDR3 has 15 residues. V shed 4 bases and J shed 5 bases, with 15 bases lying between them. The germline V gene has CDR1 SGHKS and CDR2 YYEKEE (reference sequence). CDR3 in amino acids: CASSGILQGTGELFF. The CDR3 DNA is TGTGCCAGCAGCGGAATACTACAGGGTACCGGGGAGCTGTTTTTT.

The chain employs TRBV27 and TRBJ1-3; 7 nucleotides match TRBD1. Germline V gene data show CDR1 as MNHEY and CDR2 as SMNVEV (reference sequence). The V and J ends lost 6 bases and 2 bases, in that order; junction bases with no gene match: 4. The CDR3 totals 14 residues. The CDR3 nucleotides read TGTGCCAGCAGCCAGGGGGGCCCTGGAAACACCATATATTTT. Amino acid sequence: CASSQGGPGNTIYF.

V and J are TRBV19 and TRBJ2-1; 8 bases are shared with TRBD1. CDR3 length: 14 amino acids. Germline V gives CDR1 LNHDA, CDR2 SQIVND (reference sequence). Trimming removed 4 bases from V and 4 bases from J; junction bases left unmatched: 3. The CDR3 DNA is TGTGCCAGTAGTACGGGACAGGAGTACAATGAGCAGTTCTTC. Translating gives CASSTGQEYNEQFF.

CDR3 in DNA: TGTGCCAGCAGTCCAGATCTGGGCCGGTCAGATACGCAGTATTTT. It codes for CASSPDLGRSDTQYF. V and J are TRBV28 and TRBJ2-3, with D unresolved. The germline V gene has CDR1 MDHEN and CDR2 SYDVKM. The V end lost 5 bases, the J end lost 4 bases, and 16 bases lay between the germline ends. The CDR3 is made up of 15 amino acids.

The V and J genes are TRBV6-5 and TRBJ1-1; maybe TRBD1 (5 bases). The CDR3 covers 15 residues. V lost 7 bases to trimming and J lost 6 bases, with 21 bases between them. Germline values: CDR1 MNHEY, CDR2 SVGAGI. CDR3 amino acids: CASNKGSAGLAEAFF. DNA of the CDR3: TGTGCCAGCAACAAAGGTTCAGCGGGGCTCGCTGAAGCTTTCTTT.

The rearrangement joins TRBV5-6 to TRBJ2-1; 7 nucleotides align to TRBD2. This CDR3 spans 16 amino acids. Trimming took 2 bases from V and 3 from J; bases not matched to a gene: 8. Germline V gene lookup returns CDR1 SGHDT and CDR2 YYEEEE. The CDR3 nucleotides read TGTGCCAGCAGCTTTGGGGCGGGAGTGGGCTACAATGAGCAGTTCTTC. Its translation is CASSFGAGVGYNEQFF. Together with reference TRBV5-6 and TRBJ2-1, the CDR3 gives the full variable domain: DAGVTQSPTHLIKTRGQQVTLRCSPKSGHDTVSWYQQALGQGPQFIFQYYEEEERQRGNFPDRFSGHQFPNYSSELNVNALLLGDSALYLCASSFGAGVGYNEQFFGPGTRLTVL.

The rearrangement joins TRBV30 to TRBJ1-6; no reliable D call. V was clipped by 5 bases and J by 7 bases, with 18 bases between them. The germline gives CDR1 GTSNPN, CDR2 SVGIG (reference sequence). The CDR3 is 15 residues long. The CDR3: CAWDGPSLLNSPLHF. For the CDR3, the DNA is TGTGCCTGGGACGGCCCCTCCCTTCTCAATTCACCCCTCCACTTT.

The V call is TRBV29-1, the J call TRBJ2-1; no firm D call. Trimming cost V 0 bases and J 0 bases, with 9 bases left between them. CDR1 is SQVTM and CDR2 is ANQGSEA in the germline V gene. CDR3 size: 15 residues. CDR3 in amino acids: CSVEESSDSYNEQFF. CDR3 bases: TGCAGCGTTGAAGAGTCGTCGGACTCCTACAATGAGCAGTTCTTC.

There are a few counts of this clone. The rearrangement links TRBV5-6 to TRBJ2-3, with TRBD2 identical over 11 bases. J was trimmed by 1 base and V by 3 bases; bases with no gene match: 4. The germline V gene has CDR1 SGHDT and CDR2 YYEEEE. CDR3 length: 16 residues. CDR3 region: CASSSLAGGGTDTQYF. Here the CDR3 DNA reads TGTGCCAGCAGCTCCTTAGCGGGAGGGGGCACAGATACGCAGTATTTT.

V is TRBV19 and J is TRBJ2-5, with a tentative D call TRBD1 (6 bases). The DNA end favors TRBJ2-7, so the J call may be wrong. Germline V gives CDR1 LNHDA, CDR2 SQIVND (reference sequence). The CDR3 extends over 14 amino acids. DNA of the CDR3: TGTGCCAGTAGCCCCCTGGCAGGGGCCTACGAGCAGTACTTC. This translates into CASSPLAGAYEQYF.

CDR3 amino acids: CASSQDWVESDTQYF. For the CDR3, the DNA is TGCGCCAGCAGCCAAGATTGGGTAGAATCAGATACGCAGTATTTT. The genes are TRBV4-3 and TRBJ2-3; the D is unclear. V gave up 0 bases and J gave up 4 bases, with 11 bases separating them. Germline assignment: CDR1 LGHNA and CDR2 YSLEER. This CDR3 is built from 15 residues.